Below, 10 T cell receptor beta chains from the same sample are listed, as sequenced in a study of PD-1 blockade in mismatch repair-deficient tumors. Data came from immunoSEQ multiplex PCR; TCRdb stores just in-frame clones and leaves some out. The sample records around 49,000 clones, over 60% being singletons. The sequences come from PBMCs, collected before pembrolizumab treatment. The receptors were sampled from an adult with mismatch repair-deficient cancer.

This clone showed up just a few times. The CDR3 region has the DNA TGTGCCAGCAGCCCGTCCGGGGCTAGCGGGAACCTCGAGCAGTACTTC. Residues: CASSPSGASGNLEQYF. This chain joins TRBV5-4 and TRBJ2-7; 9 bases map to TRBD2. V shed 4 bases and J 6 bases; nucleotides not matched to a gene: 14. The CDR3 is made up of 16 amino acids. CDR1 is SGHNT, CDR2 YYREEE, per germline (reference sequence).

This chain joins TRBV14 and TRBJ1-4, with a tentative D call TRBD1 (6 bases). The CDR3 is 13 amino acids. In germline, CDR1 is SGHDN, CDR2 FVKESK. Between the trimmed V and J ends, which lost 4 bases and 7 bases, there was a span of 10 bases. The CDR3 DNA follows: TGTGCCAGCAGCCCCTGGACAGCTGAAAAACTGTTTTTT. Amino acid sequence: CASSPWTAEKLFF.

V is TRBV5-6 and J is TRBJ1-5, with 7 positions matching TRBD1. The ends lost 2 bases at V and 6 bases at J; junction bases unmatched: 11. Per the germline V gene, CDR1 is SGHDT and CDR2 is YYEEEE. CDR3 length equals 16 residues. The CDR3 sequence: CASSLLGRGQSQPQHF. In DNA form, the CDR3 reads TGTGCCAGCAGCTTACTAGGGAGGGGGCAGTCTCAGCCCCAGCATTTT.

The genes are TRBV27 and TRBJ2-3; no clear D gene. Trimming shortened V by 3 bases and J by 3 bases, and 7 bases separated the two germline ends. The CDR3 runs 13 residues. Germline loops: CDR1 MNHEY, CDR2 SMNVEV (reference sequence). Written as DNA, the CDR3 is TGTGCCAGCAGTTTTGTCAGAACAGATACGCAGTATTTT. Translated, it gives CASSFVRTDTQYF.

Regarding this clone: This specimen includes other DNA sequences encoding the same CDR3. The gene calls are TRBV19 and TRBJ2-1, with 9 bases identical to TRBD1. V was pared by 5 bases and J by 4 bases, with 3 bases of the junction left unmatched. Germline CDR1 is LNHDA and CDR2 is SQIVND (reference sequence). This CDR3 comprises 14 residues. CDR3 in DNA: TGTGCCAGTAGTCCGGGACAGGGATACAATGAGCAGTTCTTC. It encodes CASSPGQGYNEQFF.

The chain is built from TRBV27 and TRBJ1-1; perhaps TRBD1 as D (5 bases). The CDR3 covers 19 residues. Germline V lookup: CDR1 MNHEY, CDR2 SMNVEV (reference sequence). Trimming removed 1 base at V and 0 bases at J, with 21 bases between. CDR3 DNA sequence: TGTGCCAGCAGTTTATTCGCTATGGCAGGGTGGGGATTGAACACTGAAGCTTTCTTT. It translates to CASSLFAMAGWGLNTEAFF.

This clone occurred once. CDR3 sequence reads: CASSIVGRVGEAFF. The CDR3 DNA is TGTGCCAGTAGTATAGTCGGCAGGGTGGGTGAAGCTTTCTTT. The chain has TRBV19 and TRBJ1-1; a possible D gene is TRBD1 (5 bases). This CDR3 spans 14 amino acids. The V gene's germline CDR1 is LNHDA and CDR2 SQIVND (reference sequence). The V and J ends lost 1 base and 7 bases respectively, with 13 bases between them.

V gene TRBV7-9 combines with J gene TRBJ1-2; weak D call: TRBD1 (5 bases). Germline V gene data show CDR1 as SEHNR and CDR2 as FQNEAQ (reference sequence). The CDR3 is 15 amino acids. V was trimmed by 4 bases and J by 4 bases, leaving 16 bases between them. CDR3 coding DNA: TGTGCCAGCAGCTCCTCGTATCCCAGGGCCTATGGCTACACCTTC. Residues: CASSSSYPRAYGYTF.

The rearrangement uses TRBV5-1 and TRBJ1-1; possible D gene TRBD1, 5 bases. Germline-derived CDR1 and CDR2 are SGHRS and YFSETQ. This CDR3 contains 13 residues. Trimming removed 1 base at V and 2 bases at J, with 6 bases between. In nucleotides, the CDR3 is TGCGCCAGCAGCTTGACAGGCAACACTGAAGCTTTCTTT. Residues: CASSLTGNTEAFF.

This clone turned up a few times. This rearrangement joins TRBV7-6 to TRBJ2-7, with D perhaps given as TRBD1 or TRBD2 (5 bases each). Germline assignment: CDR1 SGHVS and CDR2 FNYEAQ. CDR3 length equals 12 residues. Trimming shortened V by 5 bases and J by 5 bases, and 10 bases separated the two germline ends. CDR3 loop: CASSRGPDEQYF. The CDR3 coding sequence is TGTGCCAGCAGCCGGGGACCAGACGAGCAGTACTTC.